Below are 5 T cell receptor beta chains sequenced from a single sample in a study of graft-versus-host responses after intestinal transplantation. Data came from immunoSEQ multiplex PCR; TCRdb stores just in-frame clones and leaves some out. The repertoire holds 20,000 to 25,000 clones, with 85% to 90% as singletons. The sample in question was PBMCs, obtained roughly ten weeks after intestinal transplantation. These receptors were obtained from a human patient who received an intestinal transplant, so some T cells may come from the graft donor.

The V call is TRBV2, the J call TRBJ1-1; TRBD1 might be the D (5 bases). Deletions cut 6 bases from V and 6 bases from J, with 11 bases between. CDR3 length: 12 residues. From germline, CDR1 is SNHLY and CDR2 FYNNEI. Written as DNA, the CDR3 is TGTGCCAGCAGCATCGGGGCTGCTGAAGCTTTCTTT. Protein: CASSIGAAEAFF.

The genes are TRBV10-2 and TRBJ2-1; D remains ambiguous. V was trimmed by 1 base and J by 8 bases, leaving 9 bases between them. The CDR3 has 13 residues. Germline V CDR1 and CDR2: WSHSY, SAAADI. The DNA of the CDR3 is TGCGCCAGCAGTGAGTTCGAGACGGATGAGCAGTTCTTC. Translating gives CASSEFETDEQFF.

The J gene is TRBJ1-5, the V gene TRBV23-1, with 9 bases that match TRBD1. TRBV23-1 is placed among ORFs of uncertain function. The CDR3 has 15 residues. The V segment lost 3 bases and the J segment 7 bases; nucleotides outside the gene matches: 7. CDR3 in DNA: TGCGCCAGCAGTCACATTAACAGGGGGCGACAGCCCCAGCATTTT. This gives the protein CASSHINRGRQPQHF.

The chain joins TRBV14 to TRBJ1-2; D call uncertain. CDR3 length equals 13 residues. Germline V gene data show CDR1 as SGHDN and CDR2 as FVKESK. Trimming left V 0 bases short and J 4 bases short, with 6 bases between. In nucleotides, the CDR3 is TGTGCCAGCAGCCAAGACGTTTTCTATGGCTACACCTTC. Encoded protein: CASSQDVFYGYTF.

This clone was observed a few times. CDR3 region: CASSFQGGGNTIYF. The CDR3 bases are TGTGCCAGCAGCTTTCAGGGTGGGGGAAACACCATATATTTT. This chain links TRBV7-2 with TRBJ1-3, with a tentative D call TRBD1 (5 bases). The CDR3 spans 14 residues. The germline V and J ends were trimmed by 3 bases and 4 bases, with 10 bases remaining between them. Per germline, CDR1 SGHTA and CDR2 FQGNSA.